This T cell receptor beta chain originates from a study of cytomegalovirus exposure and HLA in healthy donors. As for the study in general: A later analysis reported the same platform for the roughly 110 validation repertoires and the roughly 700 first-cohort repertoires. Findings and caveats of the study: In vitro data verified three CMV-associated chains as specific for CMV antigens.

The length of the CDR3 is 14 residues. Looked up from germline, CDR1 is SGHNT and CDR2 is YENEEA. V shed 5 bases and J shed 1 base, with 11 bases lying between them. Details on this clone: Its antigen is unidentified.

Generated by immunoSEQ multiplex PCR, the TCRdb table keeps only in-frame clones and is missing some. The sample includes about 220,000 clones, over 80% of them seen just once. The chain has TRBV11-3 and TRBJ1-1; D remains unclear. This receptor was obtained from a woman in her thirties in good health and CMV-seropositive. Sequenced input: PBMCs. CDR3 in amino acids: CASSRRGQNTEAFF. In DNA, the CDR3 is TGTGCCAGCAGCCGCCGAGGCCAGAACACTGAAGCTTTCTTT. Full variable domain (outside the CDR3, taken from reference TRBV11-3 and TRBJ1-1): EAGVVQSPRYKIIEKKQPVAFWCNPISGHNTLYWYLQNLGQGPELLIRYENEEAVDDSQLPKDRFSAERLKGVDSTLKIQPAELGDSAVYLCASSRRGQNTEAFFGQGTRLTVV.